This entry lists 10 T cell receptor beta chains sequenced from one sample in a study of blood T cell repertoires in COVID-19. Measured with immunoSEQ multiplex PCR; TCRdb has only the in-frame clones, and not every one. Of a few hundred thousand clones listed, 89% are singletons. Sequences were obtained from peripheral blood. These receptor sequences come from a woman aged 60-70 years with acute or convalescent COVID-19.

For the CDR3, the DNA is TGCGCCAGCAGCTTCTCGGGGGGAAATTCACCCCTCCACTTT. Protein product: CASSFSGGNSPLHF. The genes are TRBV5-1 and TRBJ1-6; D possibly corresponds to TRBD1 (5 bases). V dropped 2 bases and J dropped 7 bases, with 10 bases sitting between them. The length of the CDR3 is 14 residues. Germline-derived CDR1 and CDR2 are SGHRS and YFSETQ.

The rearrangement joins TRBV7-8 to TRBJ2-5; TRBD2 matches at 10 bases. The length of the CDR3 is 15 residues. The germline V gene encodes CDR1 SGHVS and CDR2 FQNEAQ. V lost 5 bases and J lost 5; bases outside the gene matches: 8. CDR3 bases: TGTGCCAGCAGCCTAGGAGCGGGGGGGCTTGAGACCCAGTACTTC. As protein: CASSLGAGGLETQYF.

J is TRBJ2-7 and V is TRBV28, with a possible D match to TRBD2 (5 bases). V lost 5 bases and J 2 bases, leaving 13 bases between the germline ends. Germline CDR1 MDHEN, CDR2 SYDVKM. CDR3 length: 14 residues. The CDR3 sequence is CASSPQTTAYEQYF. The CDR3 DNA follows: TGTGCCAGCAGTCCCCAGACTACCGCCTACGAGCAGTACTTC. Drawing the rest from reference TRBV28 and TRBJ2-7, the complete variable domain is DVKVTQSSRYLVKRTGEKVFLECVQDMDHENMFWYRQDPGLGLRLIYFSYDVKMKEKGDIPEGYSVSREKKERFSLILESASTNQTSMYLCASSPQTTAYEQYFGPGTRLTVT.

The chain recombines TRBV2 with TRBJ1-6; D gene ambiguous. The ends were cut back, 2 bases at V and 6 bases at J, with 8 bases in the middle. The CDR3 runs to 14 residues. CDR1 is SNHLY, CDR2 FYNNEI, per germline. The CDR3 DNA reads TGTGCCAGCAGTGAAAGGCAGGTTAATTCACCCCTCCACTTT. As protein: CASSERQVNSPLHF.

In DNA, the CDR3 is TGTGCCAGCAGCCCACATAGCGGGACCTACAATGAGCAGTTCTTC. Translated, it gives CASSPHSGTYNEQFF. The genes are TRBV21-1 and TRBJ2-1; the table gives TRBD2 as D, unverified against the DNA. TRBV21-1 is noted as a pseudogene. The CDR3 is 15 residues long.

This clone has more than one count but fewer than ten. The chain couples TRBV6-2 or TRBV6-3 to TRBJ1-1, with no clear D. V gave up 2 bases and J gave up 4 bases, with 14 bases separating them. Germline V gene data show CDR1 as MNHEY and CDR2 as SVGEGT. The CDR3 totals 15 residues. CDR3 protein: CASSYEGRVFTEAFF. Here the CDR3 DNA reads TGTGCCAGCAGTTACGAGGGTAGGGTTTTCACTGAAGCTTTCTTT.

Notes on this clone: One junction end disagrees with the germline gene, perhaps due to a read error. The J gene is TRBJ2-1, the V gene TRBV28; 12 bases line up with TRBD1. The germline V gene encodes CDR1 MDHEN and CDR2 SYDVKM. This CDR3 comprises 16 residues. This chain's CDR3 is CASSFSGTGGGWRNVF. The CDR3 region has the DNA TGTGCCAGCAGTTTCTCCGGGACAGGGGGCGGGTGGCGGAATGTCTTC.

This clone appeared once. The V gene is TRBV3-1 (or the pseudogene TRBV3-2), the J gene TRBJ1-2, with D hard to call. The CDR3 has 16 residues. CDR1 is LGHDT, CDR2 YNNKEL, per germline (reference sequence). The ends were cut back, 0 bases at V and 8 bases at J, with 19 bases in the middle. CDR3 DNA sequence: TGTGCCAGCAGCCAAGAGTTGCGGGATCCTATTAGAGGCTACACCTTC. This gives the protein CASSQELRDPIRGYTF.

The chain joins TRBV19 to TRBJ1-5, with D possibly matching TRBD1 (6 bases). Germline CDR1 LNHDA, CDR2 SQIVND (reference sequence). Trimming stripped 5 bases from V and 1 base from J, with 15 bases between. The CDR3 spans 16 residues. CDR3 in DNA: TGTGCCAGTAGTGCATCCCAGGGGAAAAGCAATCAGCCCCAGCATTTT. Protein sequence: CASSASQGKSNQPQHF. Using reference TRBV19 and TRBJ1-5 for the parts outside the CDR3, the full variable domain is DGGITQSPKYLFRKEGQNVTLSCEQNLNHDAMYWYRQDPGQGLRLIYYSQIVNDFQKGDIAEGYSVSREKKESFPLTVTSAQKNPTAFYLCASSASQGKSNQPQHFGDGTRLSIL.

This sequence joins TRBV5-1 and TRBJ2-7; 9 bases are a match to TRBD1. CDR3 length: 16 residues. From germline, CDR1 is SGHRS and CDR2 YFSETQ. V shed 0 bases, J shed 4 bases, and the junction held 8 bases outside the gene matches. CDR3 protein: CASSLAGGTGWYEQYF. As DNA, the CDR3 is TGCGCCAGCAGCTTGGCCGGGGGGACAGGGTGGTACGAGCAGTACTTC.